This T cell receptor beta chain was identified in a study of T-cell reconstitution after alpha-beta-depleted transplantation in children. This clonotype was counted a few times. Using unique molecular identifiers, the investigators prepared the TCRbeta library. TCRdb fed the PCR reads into MiXCR, producing one record per CDR3 protein. The profile shows 60,000 to 80,000 distinct CDR3 sequences, 6% to 8.5% of them singletons. J gave up 3 bases and V 10 bases, and 16 bases lay outside the gene matches. CDR1 is SNHLY and CDR2 is FYNNEI in the germline V gene. The CDR3 extends over 17 amino acids. The source was PBMCs from the stem cell graft donor, collected from the stem cell graft. This TCR came from a human donor who donated a stem cell graft to a child with acute lymphoblastic leukemia. The gene calls are TRBV2 and TRBJ1-2; the match to TRBD1 covers 11 bases. The CDR3 region has the DNA TGTGCCACCCAAACCGCGGGACAGGGGGGGATCGACTATGGCTACACCTTC. Its translation: CATQTAGQGGIDYGYTF.